This TCR beta chain emerged from a study of shared clonotypes between healthy human individuals. On the study more broadly: Donors consisted of two women and a few men between 18 and 49.

V was cut by 5 bases and J by 5 bases, with 18 bases left in between. Germline assignment: CDR1 SGHTA and CDR2 FQGNSA. CDR3 size: 15 residues. An assay was performed, and its level was deep. Approximately 30,000 T cell genomes (roughly 310 ng DNA) went into each PBMC replicate. In the original workflow: ImmunoSEQ junction-only sequences lacked quality scores, so their filtering differed. Data came from immunoSEQ multiplex PCR; TCRdb stores just in-frame clones and leaves some out. V and J calls and clone size are given by that table; D and trimming were obtained from the DNA. This table has 400,000 to 500,000 clones, 76% appearing once.

The specimen was PBMCs. This chain connects TRBV7-2 to TRBJ2-5; no firm D call. The sequence came from a woman aged 35 to 49 in good health. Some clones in this sample may be carry-over from other donors' samples. CDR3: CASSPDPGRRETQYF. CDR3 bases: TGTGCCAGCAGCCCGGACCCCGGGCGCCGGGAGACCCAGTACTTC.